This TCR beta chain derives from a study of a mutant IDH1 vaccine in newly diagnosed glioma. Time point: week 5, during vaccination. Vaccination used 300 ug of mutant IDH1 20-mer peptide per dose, with topical imiquimod. Each donor presented with a new WHO grade 3 or 4 astrocytoma that tested IDH1-mutant and showed ATRX loss. This CDR3 spans 15 amino acids. The germline V gene has CDR1 SGDLS and CDR2 YYNGEE. The V end was cut by 0 bases, the J end by 1 base, with 8 bases between. Measured with immunoSEQ multiplex PCR; TCRdb has only the in-frame clones, and not every one. Among over 35,000 clones listed, roughly 92% were seen once. Comments on this clone: Its target is not known.

The material was PBMCs, obtained from a glioma patient whose treatment included an IDH1 peptide vaccine. The source is a man between 45 and 60 years old with glioma. The chain carries TRBV9 and TRBJ1-5, with D uncertain. CDR3 in amino acids: CASSVDGISNQPQHF. The CDR3 bases are TGTGCCAGCAGCGTAGACGGGATAAGCAATCAGCCCCAGCATTTT.